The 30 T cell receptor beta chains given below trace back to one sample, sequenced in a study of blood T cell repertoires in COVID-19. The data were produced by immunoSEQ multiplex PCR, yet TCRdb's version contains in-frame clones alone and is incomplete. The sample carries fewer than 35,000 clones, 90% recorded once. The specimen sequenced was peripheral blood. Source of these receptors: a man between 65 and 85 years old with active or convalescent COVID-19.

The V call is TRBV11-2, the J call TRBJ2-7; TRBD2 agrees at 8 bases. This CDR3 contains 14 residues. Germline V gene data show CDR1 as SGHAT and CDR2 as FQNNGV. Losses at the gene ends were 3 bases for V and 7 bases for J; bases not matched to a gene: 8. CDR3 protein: CASSLMGTSGEQYV. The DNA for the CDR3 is TGTGCCAGCAGCTTGATGGGAACTAGCGGTGAGCAGTACGTC.

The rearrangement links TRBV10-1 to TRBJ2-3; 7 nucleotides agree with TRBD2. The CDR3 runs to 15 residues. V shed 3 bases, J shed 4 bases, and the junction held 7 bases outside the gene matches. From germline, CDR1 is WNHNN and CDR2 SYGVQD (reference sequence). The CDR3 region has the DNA TGCGCCAGCAGTGACTCCCGACGGGGGGCAGATACGCAGTATTTT. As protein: CASSDSRRGADTQYF.

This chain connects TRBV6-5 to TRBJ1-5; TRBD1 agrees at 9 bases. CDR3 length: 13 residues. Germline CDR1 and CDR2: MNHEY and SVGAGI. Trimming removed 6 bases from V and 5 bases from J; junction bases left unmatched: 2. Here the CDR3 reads CASSGTGYQPQHF. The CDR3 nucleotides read TGTGCCAGCAGCGGGACAGGGTATCAGCCCCAGCATTTT.

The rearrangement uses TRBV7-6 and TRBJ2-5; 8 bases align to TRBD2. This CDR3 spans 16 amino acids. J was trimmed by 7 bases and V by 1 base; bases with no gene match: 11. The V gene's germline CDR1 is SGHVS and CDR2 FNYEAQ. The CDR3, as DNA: TGTGCCAGCAGCTTAGGTGTGCGGGGGGCCGGAGGGACCCAGTACTTC. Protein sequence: CASSLGVRGAGGTQYF.

The CDR3 protein is CASKTVYGYTF. CDR3 bases: TGTGCCAGTAAGACAGTCTATGGCTACACCTTC. This rearrangement joins TRBV19 to TRBJ1-2, with a possible D match to TRBD1 (5 bases). Trimming took off 7 bases at V and 4 bases at J, with 7 bases between the two ends. CDR3 length: 11 residues. Germline assignment: CDR1 LNHDA and CDR2 SQIVND (reference sequence).

The CDR3 loop is CASSSGQVSGANVLTF. Written as DNA, the CDR3 is TGTGCCAGCAGCTCTGGACAAGTCTCTGGGGCCAACGTCCTGACTTTC. The chain couples TRBV7-6 to TRBJ2-6; D may be TRBD1 (5 bases). With 4 bases removed from V and 0 bases from J, the gap between germline ends came to 10 bases. The CDR3 runs to 16 residues. Germline V gene lookup returns CDR1 SGHVS and CDR2 FNYEAQ.

The CDR3 coding sequence is TGTGCCAGCAGCCAAGATACCGGTTTTCAACTGTTTTTT. Its protein product is CASSQDTGFQLFF. This chain links TRBV3-1 (or the pseudogene TRBV3-2) with TRBJ1-4, with D unresolved. This CDR3 comprises 13 residues. Per the germline V gene, CDR1 is LGHDT and CDR2 is YNNKEL (reference sequence). Trimming took off 0 bases at V and 12 bases at J, with 11 bases between the two ends.

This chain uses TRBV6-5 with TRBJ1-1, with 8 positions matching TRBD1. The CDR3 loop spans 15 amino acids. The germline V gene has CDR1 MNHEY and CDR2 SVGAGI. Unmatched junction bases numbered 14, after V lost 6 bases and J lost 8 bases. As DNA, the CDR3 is TGTGCCAGCAGGACCGACAGGGGAGGAGGCCGGGAAGCTTTCTTT. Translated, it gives CASRTDRGGGREAFF.

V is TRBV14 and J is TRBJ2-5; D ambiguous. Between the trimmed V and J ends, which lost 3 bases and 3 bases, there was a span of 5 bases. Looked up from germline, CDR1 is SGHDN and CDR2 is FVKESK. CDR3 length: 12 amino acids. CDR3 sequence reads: CASSHSEETQYF. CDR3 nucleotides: TGTGCCAGCAGCCATTCGGAAGAGACCCAGTACTTC.

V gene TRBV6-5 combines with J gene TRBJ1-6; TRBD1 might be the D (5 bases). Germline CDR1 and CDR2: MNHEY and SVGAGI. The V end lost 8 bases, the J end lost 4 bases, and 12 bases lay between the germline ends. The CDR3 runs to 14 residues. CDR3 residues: CASSDRSYNSPLHF. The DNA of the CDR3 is TGTGCCAGCTCCGACAGAAGTTATAATTCACCCCTCCACTTT.

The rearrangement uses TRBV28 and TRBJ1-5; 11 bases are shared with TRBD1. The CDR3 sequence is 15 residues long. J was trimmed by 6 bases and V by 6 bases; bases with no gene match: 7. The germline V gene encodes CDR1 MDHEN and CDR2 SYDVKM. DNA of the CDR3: TGTGCCAGCAGCCCCGGCGGGACAGGGGGTCAGCCCCAGCATTTT. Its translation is CASSPGGTGGQPQHF.

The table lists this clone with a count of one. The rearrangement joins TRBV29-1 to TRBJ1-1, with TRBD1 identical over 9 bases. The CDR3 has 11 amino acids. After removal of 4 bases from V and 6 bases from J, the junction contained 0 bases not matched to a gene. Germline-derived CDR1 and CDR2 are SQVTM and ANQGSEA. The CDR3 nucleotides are TGCAGCGTTGGGACAGGGGCTGAAGCTTTCTTT. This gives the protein CSVGTGAEAFF.

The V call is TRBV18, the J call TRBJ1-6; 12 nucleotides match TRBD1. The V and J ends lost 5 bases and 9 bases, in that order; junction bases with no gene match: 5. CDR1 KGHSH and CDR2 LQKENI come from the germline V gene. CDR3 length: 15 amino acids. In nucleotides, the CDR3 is TGTGCCAGCTCATCGGGACAGGGGGCGGGTTCACCCCTCCACTTT. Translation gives CASSSGQGAGSPLHF.

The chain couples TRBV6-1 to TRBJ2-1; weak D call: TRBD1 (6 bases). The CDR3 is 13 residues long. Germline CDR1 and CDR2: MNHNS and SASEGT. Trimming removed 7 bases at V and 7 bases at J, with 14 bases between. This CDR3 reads CASTETGRNEQFF. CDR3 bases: TGTGCCAGCACCGAAACAGGGCGGAATGAGCAGTTCTTC.

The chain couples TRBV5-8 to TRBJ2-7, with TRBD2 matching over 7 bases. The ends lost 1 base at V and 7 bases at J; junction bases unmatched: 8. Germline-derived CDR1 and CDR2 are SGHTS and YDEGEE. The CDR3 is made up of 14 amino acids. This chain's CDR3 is CASSLRVGAGEQYV. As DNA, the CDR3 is TGTGCCAGCAGCTTGAGGGTCGGAGCGGGGGAGCAGTACGTC.

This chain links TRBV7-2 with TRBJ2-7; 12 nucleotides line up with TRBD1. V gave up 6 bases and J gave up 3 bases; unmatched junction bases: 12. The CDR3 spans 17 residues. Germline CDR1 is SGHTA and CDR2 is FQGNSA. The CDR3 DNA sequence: TGTGCCAGCAGAACTCTGGGACAGGGGGCTTTAAACTACGAGCAGTACGTC. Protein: CASRTLGQGALNYEQYV.

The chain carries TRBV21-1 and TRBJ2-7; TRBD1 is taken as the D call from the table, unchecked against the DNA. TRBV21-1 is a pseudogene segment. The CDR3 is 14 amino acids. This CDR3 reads CASSNRDRGDEQYV. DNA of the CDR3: TGTGCCAGCAGCAACCGGGACAGGGGAGACGAGCAGTACGTC.

In DNA form, the CDR3 reads TGTGCCAGCAACCCTCGGGGGGGGCGTTATGGCTACACCTTC. Encoded protein: CASNPRGGRYGYTF. V usage is TRBV11-2 and J usage is TRBJ1-2; D is possibly TRBD1 (6 bases). CDR1 SGHAT and CDR2 FQNNGV come from the germline V gene. The CDR3 runs 14 residues. The V end lost 7 bases, the J end lost 5 bases, and 17 bases lay between the germline ends.

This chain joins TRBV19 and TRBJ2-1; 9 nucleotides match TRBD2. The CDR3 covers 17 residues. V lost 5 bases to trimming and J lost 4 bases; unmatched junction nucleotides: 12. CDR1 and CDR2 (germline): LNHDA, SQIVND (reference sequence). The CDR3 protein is CASSSRSSGGLYNEQFF. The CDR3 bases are TGTGCCAGTAGTTCCCGAAGTAGCGGGGGACTATACAATGAGCAGTTCTTC.

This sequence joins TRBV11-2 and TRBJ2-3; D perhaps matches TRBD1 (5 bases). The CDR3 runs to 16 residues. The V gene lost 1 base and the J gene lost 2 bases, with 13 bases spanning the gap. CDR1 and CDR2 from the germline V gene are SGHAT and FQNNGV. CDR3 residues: CASSLGADRDTDTQYF. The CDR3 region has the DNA TGTGCCAGCAGCTTAGGAGCTGACAGAGACACAGATACGCAGTATTTT. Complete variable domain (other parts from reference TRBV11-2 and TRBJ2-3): EAGVAQSPRYKIIEKRQSVAFWCNPISGHATLYWYQQILGQGPKLLIQFQNNGVVDDSQLPKDRFSAERLKGVDSTLKIQPAKLEDSAVYLCASSLGADRDTDTQYFGPGTRLTVL.

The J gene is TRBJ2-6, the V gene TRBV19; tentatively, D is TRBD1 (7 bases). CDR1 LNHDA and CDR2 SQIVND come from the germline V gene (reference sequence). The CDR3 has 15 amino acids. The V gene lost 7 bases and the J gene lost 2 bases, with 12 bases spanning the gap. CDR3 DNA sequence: TGTGCCAGTACTACAGGGGAGGCTGGGGCCAACGTCCTGACTTTC. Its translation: CASTTGEAGANVLTF.

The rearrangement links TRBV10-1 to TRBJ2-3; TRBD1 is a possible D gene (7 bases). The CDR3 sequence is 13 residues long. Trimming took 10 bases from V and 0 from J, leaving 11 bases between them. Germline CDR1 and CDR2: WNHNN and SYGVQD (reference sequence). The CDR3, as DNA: TGCGCCACCCAGGGGGGAAGCACAGATACGCAGTATTTT. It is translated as CATQGGSTDTQYF.

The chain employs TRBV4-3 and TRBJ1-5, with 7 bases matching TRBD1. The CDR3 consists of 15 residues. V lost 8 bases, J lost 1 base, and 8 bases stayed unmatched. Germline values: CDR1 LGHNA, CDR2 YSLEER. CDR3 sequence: CASAEGAGSNQPQHF. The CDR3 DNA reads TGCGCCAGCGCCGAGGGGGCCGGGAGCAATCAGCCCCAGCATTTT.

CDR3 coding DNA: TGTGCCAGCAGTTCCCCCTCGGGGATTGGGACTGAAGCTTTCTTT. This encodes CASSSPSGIGTEAFF. The chain joins TRBV6-2 or TRBV6-3 to TRBJ1-1, with no clear D. From germline, CDR1 is MNHEY and CDR2 SVGEGT. The germline V and J ends were trimmed by 4 bases and 5 bases, with 17 bases remaining between them. This CDR3 is built from 15 residues.

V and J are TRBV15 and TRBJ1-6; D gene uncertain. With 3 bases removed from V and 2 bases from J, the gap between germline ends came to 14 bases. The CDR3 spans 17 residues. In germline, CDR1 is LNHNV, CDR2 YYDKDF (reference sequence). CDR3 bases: TGTGCCACCAGCAGTGGGCAGGCCCCTACCTATAATTCACCCCTCCACTTT. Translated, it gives CATSSGQAPTYNSPLHF. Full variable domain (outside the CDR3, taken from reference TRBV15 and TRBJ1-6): DAMVIQNPRYQVTQFGKPVTLSCSQTLNHNVMYWYQQKSSQAPKLLFHYYDKDFNNEADTPDNFQSRRPNTSFCFLDIRSPGLGDTAMYLCATSSGQAPTYNSPLHFGNGTRLTVT.

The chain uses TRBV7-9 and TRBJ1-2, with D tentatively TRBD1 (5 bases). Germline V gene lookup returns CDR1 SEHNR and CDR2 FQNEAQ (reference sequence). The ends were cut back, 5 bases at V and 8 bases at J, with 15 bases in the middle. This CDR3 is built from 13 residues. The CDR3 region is CASSKTEIGGYTF. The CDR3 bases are TGTGCCAGCAGCAAGACAGAGATCGGAGGCTACACCTTC.

For the CDR3, the DNA is TGTGCCAGTAGTGGAGGATTCTACGAGCAGTACTTC. Translated, it gives CASSGGFYEQYF. The genes are TRBV19 and TRBJ2-7, with TRBD2 as a possible D gene (5 bases). Germline CDR1 LNHDA, CDR2 SQIVND (reference sequence). The CDR3 runs to 12 residues. V lost 5 bases and J lost 3, with 8 bases in between.

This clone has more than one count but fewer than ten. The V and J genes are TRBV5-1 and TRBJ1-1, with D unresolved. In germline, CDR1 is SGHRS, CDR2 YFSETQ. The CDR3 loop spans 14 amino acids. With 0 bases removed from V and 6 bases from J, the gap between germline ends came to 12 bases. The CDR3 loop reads CASSLEPGRAEAFF. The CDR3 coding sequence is TGCGCCAGCAGCTTGGAGCCGGGGAGGGCTGAAGCTTTCTTT.

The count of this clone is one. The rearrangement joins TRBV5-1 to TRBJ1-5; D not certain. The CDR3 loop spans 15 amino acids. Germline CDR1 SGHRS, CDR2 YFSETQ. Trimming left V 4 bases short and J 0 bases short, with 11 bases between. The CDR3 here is CASSPAGYSNQPQHF. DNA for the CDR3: TGCGCCAGCAGCCCGGCAGGATATAGCAATCAGCCCCAGCATTTT.

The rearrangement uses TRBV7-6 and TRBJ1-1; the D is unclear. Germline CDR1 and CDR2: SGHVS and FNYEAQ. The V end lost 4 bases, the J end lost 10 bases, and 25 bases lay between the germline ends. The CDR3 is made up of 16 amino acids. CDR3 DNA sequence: TGTGCCAGCAGCTCCATCACCCTAGGCGGTGGAGGGAGAGCTTTCTTT. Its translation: CASSSITLGGGGRAFF.